The 2 T cell receptor beta chains listed next were all sequenced from one sample in a study of blood T cell repertoires in COVID-19. The method was immunoSEQ multiplex PCR; TCRdb's version includes in-frame clones alone and lacks a portion of them. This sample has around 200,000 clones, with approximately 85% found just once. Sequenced: peripheral blood. The receptors stem from a woman aged 80 or over with acute or convalescent COVID-19.

This chain connects TRBV27 to TRBJ2-2; D call uncertain. Trimming removed 10 bases at V and 0 bases at J, with 12 bases between. The CDR3 runs to 14 residues. The V gene's germline CDR1 is MNHEY and CDR2 SMNVEV (reference sequence). The CDR3 here is CAIRRGTNTGELFF. CDR3 DNA sequence: TGTGCCATCCGACGAGGAACGAACACCGGGGAGCTGTTTTTT.

This rearrangement joins TRBV27 to TRBJ1-2; 10 bases line up with TRBD1. Germline CDR1 reads MNHEY; CDR2 reads SMNVEV (reference sequence). With 4 bases clipped from V and 0 bases from J, the junction kept 2 bases outside the gene matches. The length of the CDR3 is 15 residues. The CDR3 protein is CASSSDRGPNYGYTF. The CDR3 nucleotides are TGTGCCAGCAGTTCCGACAGGGGGCCTAACTATGGCTACACCTTC.